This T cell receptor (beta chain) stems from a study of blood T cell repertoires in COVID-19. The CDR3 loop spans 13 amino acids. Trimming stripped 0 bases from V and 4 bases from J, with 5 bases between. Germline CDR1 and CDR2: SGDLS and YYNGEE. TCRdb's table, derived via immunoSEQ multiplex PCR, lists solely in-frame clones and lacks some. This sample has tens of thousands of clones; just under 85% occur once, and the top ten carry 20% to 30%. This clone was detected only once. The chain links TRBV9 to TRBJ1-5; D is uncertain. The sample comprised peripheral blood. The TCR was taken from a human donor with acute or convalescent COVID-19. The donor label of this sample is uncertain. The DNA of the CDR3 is TGTGCCAGCAGCGTAGCCCCTAATCAGCCCCAGCATTTT. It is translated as CASSVAPNQPQHF.